This T cell receptor (beta chain) was captured in a study of blood T cell repertoires in COVID-19. Study processing details: Reference gene primer amplification yielded estimated nucleated cell counts. The method was immunoSEQ multiplex PCR; TCRdb's version includes in-frame clones alone and lacks a portion of them. V and J calls and clone size are those listed in that table; D and trimming were worked out from the DNA. This sample has 490,000 or so clones, with around nine tenths found just once. Germline V gives CDR1 SGHDN, CDR2 FVKESK. Between the trimmed V and J ends, which lost 3 bases and 0 bases, there was a span of 6 bases. This CDR3 region has 14 residues. Everyone who took part was roughly 18 to 90 years old, and they came from fewer than 25 US areas. Which cohort a participant joined came from the clinical history participants gave. Symptom resolution, clearance, or two negative PCRs marked donors in Cohort 3 as recovered.

The sequenced sample was PBMCs or T cells enriched from blood (not recorded which). This rearrangement joins TRBV14 to TRBJ1-3; D remains ambiguous. The origin of this receptor is a woman aged 55-75 years who had recovered from COVID-19. The CDR3 sequence is CASSQSHSGNTIYF. CDR3 bases: TGTGCCAGCAGCCAGAGTCACTCTGGAAACACCATATATTTT. The variable domain in full, with the rest retrieved from reference TRBV14 and TRBJ1-3, is EAGVTQFPSHSVIEKGQTVTLRCDPISGHDNLYWYRRVMGKEIKFLLHFVKESKQDESGMPNNRFLAERTGGTYSTLKVQPAELEDSGVYFCASSQSHSGNTIYFGEGSWLTVV.